The 20 T cell receptor beta chains below come from one sample, sequenced in a study of radiation and T cells in renal cell carcinoma. This sample's time point: baseline pretreatment blood. Treatment reported: 15 Gy SBRT to primary tumor, nephrectomy 4 weeks later. Some clones are missing from TCRdb's copy, which holds only in-frame ones; the method was immunoSEQ multiplex PCR. The sample has 94,000 or so clones; 82% are singletons. Sequencing was performed on blood, taken from a patient whose treatment included radiotherapy and nephrectomy. Receptor source: a man in his fifties or sixties with renal cell carcinoma.

The rearrangement uses TRBV18 and TRBJ1-1, with D possibly TRBD1 on 6 matching bases. Germline V gene data show CDR1 as KGHSH and CDR2 as LQKENI. V shed 3 bases and J shed 2 bases, with 13 bases lying between them. This CDR3 has 15 amino acids. CDR3 sequence: CASSPYRDYNTEAFF. DNA of the CDR3: TGTGCCAGCTCACCCTACAGGGATTACAACACTGAAGCTTTCTTT.

The CDR3 loop reads CASSYSWEQYF. The CDR3 DNA is TGTGCCAGCAGTTACTCTTGGGAGCAGTACTTC. The chain links TRBV27 to TRBJ2-7, with D hard to call. With 4 bases removed from V and 7 bases from J, the gap between germline ends came to 8 bases. Per the germline V gene, CDR1 is MNHEY and CDR2 is SMNVEV (reference sequence). The CDR3 extends over 11 amino acids.

This rearrangement joins TRBV7-6 to TRBJ2-2; the match to TRBD1 covers 11 bases. Germline CDR1 and CDR2: SGHVS and FNYEAQ. Losses at the gene ends were 2 bases for V and 4 bases for J; bases not matched to a gene: 3. The CDR3 extends over 16 amino acids. The CDR3 here is CASSLMGQGGTGELFF. The CDR3 nucleotides read TGTGCCAGCAGCTTAATGGGACAGGGGGGCACCGGGGAGCTGTTTTTT.

To note about this clone: One end of the junction varies from germline; a read error may be responsible. The V call is TRBV10-3, the J call TRBJ2-1; D not resolved. The CDR3 totals 12 residues. CDR1 is ENHRY and CDR2 is SYGVKD in the germline V gene. CDR3 DNA sequence: TGTGCCATCAGTGAGTCCTCCAATGAGCAGTTCTTC. It translates to CAISESSNEQFF.

J is TRBJ2-5 and V is TRBV30, with D possibly being TRBD1 (6 bases). Trimming took 5 bases from V and 5 from J, leaving 15 bases between them. Germline-derived CDR1 and CDR2 are GTSNPN and SVGIG (reference sequence). CDR3 length equals 13 residues. The CDR3 sequence is CAWGGRVGETQYF. The CDR3, as DNA: TGTGCCTGGGGGGGCAGGGTAGGCGAGACCCAGTACTTC.

The chain couples TRBV10-1 to TRBJ2-1; D is unclear. CDR1 is WNHNN, CDR2 SYGVQD, per germline (reference sequence). V was pared by 4 bases and J by 3 bases, with 7 bases between. The CDR3 has 13 amino acids. CDR3 residues: CASSASLYNEQFF. DNA for the CDR3: TGCGCCAGCAGTGCATCCCTCTACAATGAGCAGTTCTTC.

V is TRBV5-1 and J is TRBJ2-5; the D gene is possibly TRBD1 (6 bases). CDR1 is SGHRS, CDR2 YFSETQ, per germline. This CDR3 comprises 14 residues. The V gene lost 0 bases and the J gene lost 4 bases, with 10 bases spanning the gap. This CDR3 is CASSLAGARETQYF. The CDR3 region has the DNA TGCGCCAGCAGCTTGGCAGGGGCCCGAGAGACCCAGTACTTC.

The chain carries TRBV7-8 and TRBJ1-1; D unresolved. Germline loops: CDR1 SGHVS, CDR2 FQNEAQ. V lost 6 bases to trimming and J lost 8 bases, with 19 bases between them. This CDR3 has 14 residues. As DNA, the CDR3 is TGTGCCAGCAGTGTAGCAGTGAGTCCGGCCGAAGCTTTCTTT. Translation: CASSVAVSPAEAFF.

This chain uses TRBV6-6 with TRBJ1-2, with TRBD1 as a possible D gene (6 bases). Trimming left V 6 bases short and J 4 bases short, with 9 bases between. The length of the CDR3 is 12 residues. Germline V gene lookup returns CDR1 MNHNY and CDR2 SVGAGI (reference sequence). The CDR3 nucleotides read TGTGCCAGCAGACAGGGACCCTATGGCTACACCTTC. This codes for CASRQGPYGYTF.

The rearrangement joins TRBV27 to TRBJ1-2, with D perhaps matching TRBD1 (6 bases). The CDR3 sequence is 15 residues long. Germline V gene sequence: CDR1 MNHEY, CDR2 SMNVEV (reference sequence). Trimming took off 4 bases at V and 3 bases at J, with 15 bases between the two ends. CDR3 sequence reads: CASSYFRGADYGYTF. In nucleotides, the CDR3 is TGTGCCAGCAGTTACTTCAGGGGCGCGGACTATGGCTACACCTTC.

The CDR3 protein is CASSQVLGYQQFF. DNA of the CDR3: TGTGCCAGCAGCCAAGTCCTCGGTTATCAGCAGTTCTTC. The chain links TRBV4-2 to TRBJ2-1; the D is unclear. The CDR3 consists of 13 residues. Germline CDR1 LGHNA, CDR2 YNFKEQ. The V gene lost 1 base and the J gene lost 11 bases, with 12 bases spanning the gap.

This chain links TRBV5-1 with TRBJ1-2; no firm D call. This CDR3 has 14 residues. The V end was cut by 0 bases, the J end by 7 bases, with 13 bases between. From germline, CDR1 is SGHRS and CDR2 YFSETQ. In DNA form, the CDR3 reads TGCGCCAGCAGCTTGGATTTGGGGAGCTTTGGCTACACCTTC. Its protein product is CASSLDLGSFGYTF.

This clone was recorded a few times. The chain links TRBV7-9 to TRBJ2-1; 8 nucleotides agree with TRBD2. The CDR3 loop spans 15 amino acids. Germline CDR1 reads SEHNR; CDR2 reads FQNEAQ (reference sequence). Germline trimming cut 5 bases from V and 3 bases from J; bases unmatched to any gene: 6. The CDR3 sequence is CASSLSGSFYNEQFF. CDR3 in DNA: TGTGCCAGCAGCCTAAGCGGGAGCTTCTACAATGAGCAGTTCTTC.

This clone has just one count. V is TRBV19 and J is TRBJ2-5; D is ambiguous. Germline loops: CDR1 LNHDA, CDR2 SQIVND (reference sequence). The CDR3 has 14 amino acids. Trimming shortened V by 1 base and J by 1 base, and 7 bases separated the two germline ends. The DNA of the CDR3 is TGTGCCAGTAGTATAGTGGTCAGCCAAGAGACCCAGTACTTC. Translated, it gives CASSIVVSQETQYF.

V usage is TRBV5-1 and J usage is TRBJ2-1; D gene unclear. Trimming shortened V by 2 bases and J by 6 bases, and 6 bases separated the two germline ends. CDR1 and CDR2 (germline): SGHRS, YFSETQ. This CDR3 comprises 12 residues. This CDR3 reads CASSLSFNEQFF. In nucleotides, the CDR3 is TGCGCCAGCAGCTTAAGCTTCAATGAGCAGTTCTTC.

The chain recombines TRBV20-1 with TRBJ2-2; D assignment may be TRBD1 or TRBD2 (5 bases each). The germline CDR1 and CDR2 sequences are DFQATT and SNEGSKA (reference sequence). The CDR3 extends over 11 amino acids. Trimming took 3 bases from V and 6 from J, leaving 5 bases between them. The DNA for the CDR3 is TGCAGTGCTAGGGGGGCCGGGGAGCTGTTTTTT. Protein sequence: CSARGAGELFF.

V is TRBV6-6 and J is TRBJ2-2, with TRBD1 identical over 8 bases. V was pared by 2 bases and J by 6 bases, with 2 bases of the junction left unmatched. Germline assignment: CDR1 MNHNY and CDR2 SVGAGI (reference sequence). The CDR3 runs to 14 residues. The CDR3 region has the DNA TGTGCCAGCAGTTACGGACAGGGTTCCGGGGAGCTGTTTTTT. Translation: CASSYGQGSGELFF.

This sequence joins TRBV10-3 and TRBJ2-7, with D perhaps matching TRBD1 or TRBD2 (5 bases each). This CDR3 is built from 15 residues. The V gene's germline CDR1 is ENHRY and CDR2 SYGVKD. V was trimmed by 0 bases and J by 2 bases, leaving 11 bases between them. CDR3 protein: CAISESRGGPYEQYF. The CDR3 DNA reads as TGTGCCATCAGTGAGTCGAGGGGCGGACCCTACGAGCAGTACTTC.

This clone has a handful of counts. The V gene is TRBV19, the J gene TRBJ2-1, with D possibly called TRBD1 or TRBD2 (6 bases each). The V end lost 3 bases, the J end lost 7 bases, and 28 bases lay between the germline ends. The CDR3 contains 19 residues. The germline V gene encodes CDR1 LNHDA and CDR2 SQIVND (reference sequence). CDR3 nucleotide sequence: TGTGCCAGTAGTATCGGCGCAGGGAGTTGGGGGGCTACGAGAAATGAGCAGTTCTTC. Its translation: CASSIGAGSWGATRNEQFF.

The chain carries TRBV7-2 and TRBJ1-1; TRBD1 matches at 10 bases. The CDR3 totals 17 residues. The V gene's germline CDR1 is SGHTA and CDR2 FQGNSA. The junction had 13 bases not matched to a gene; V was cut back by 5 bases and J by 4 bases. This CDR3 reads CASSPTGTGAARTEAFF. DNA of the CDR3: TGTGCCAGCAGCCCGACCGGGACAGGGGCTGCCCGCACTGAAGCTTTCTTT.